This T cell receptor beta chain comes out of a study of tumor-infiltrating lymphocytes in primary liver carcinoma. General study findings and limits: Tumor-adjacent and tumor-blood pairs displayed less overlap than did pairs of tumor regions.

Synthesis of TCR beta cDNA was carried out from 500 ng total RNA with a constant-region primer. Each TCR beta library was derived from three nested multiplex PCR rounds that employed slightly modified ARM-PCR. Primers for the first two PCR rounds were TRBV1-TRBV30 forward primers and a C-beta reverse primer (around 10 cycles per round). TCRdb redid the calling of the multiplex PCR reads with MiXCR, one entry per CDR3 protein. The sample comprises fewer than 350,000 distinct CDR3 sequences, roughly 61% of which are singletons, and under 8% rests with the top ten. This CDR3 has 15 amino acids. CDR1 and CDR2 from the germline V gene are SGHAT and FQNNGV. Germline DNA was also extracted, while the blood RNA originated from unsorted whole blood. About this clonotype: Its specificity is not known. A junction end diverges from the germline sequence, so it may reflect a read error.

The chain combines TRBV11-2 with TRBJ2-3; 7 bases are a match to TRBD2. This clonotype was obtained from a man in his forties with primary liver carcinoma and hepatitis B virus infection. Sequencing used peripheral blood. DNA of the CDR3: TGTGCCAGCAGCTTGGGCGGGAGTGAGACAGATACGCAGTGTTTT. Its translation is CASSLGGSETDTQCF.